The rows below give T cell receptor beta chains drawn from one sample of a study of post-analysis software for immune sequencing data. TCRdb re-called the PCR reads with MiXCR, one entry per CDR3 protein. The sample has approximately 660,000 distinct CDR3 sequences, 55% to 70% seen once. Sequencing was done on a sample of blood. The receptors come from a girl aged 2 to 9 with multiple sclerosis. CDR3s include the opening cysteine and the closing phenylalanine or tryptophan. D genes are given only for firm matches. The size field is filled for only some rows; it gives once, few, many or a size class.

v_call	clone_size	j_call	d_call	cdr3_aa
TRBV12-3/TRBV12-4	-	TRBJ1-2	-	CASSSQGNGYTF
TRBV5-1	-	TRBJ2-6	-	CASSSTVDSGANVLTF
TRBV30	-	TRBJ1-5	TRBD1	CAWSGTGPQGQPQHF
TRBV5-1	-	TRBJ2-5	TRBD1	CASSLEPQGQETQYF
TRBV6-2/TRBV6-3	-	TRBJ2-3	-	CASSCERVLTDTQYF
TRBV20-1	-	TRBJ2-3	TRBD2	CSARGDGRAEQVTDTQYF
TRBV5-1	-	TRBJ2-7	-	CASRLGQAYEQYF
TRBV28	-	TRBJ2-3	-	CASRETVTSTDTQYF
TRBV7-9	-	TRBJ1-1	-	CASSLGVEDTTEAFF
TRBV5-1	-	TRBJ2-3	TRBD1	CASSWDRAADTQYF
TRBV5-1	-	TRBJ2-7	TRBD2	CASSGTGTSGSYEQYF
TRBV30	once	TRBJ1-2	-	CAWSVDLGGYTF
TRBV13	-	TRBJ1-6	-	CASSLERRGSPLHF
TRBV6-5	-	TRBJ1-4	TRBD1	CASSYSRDRAEKLFF
TRBV29-1	-	TRBJ1-3	-	CSACRDVGNTIYF
TRBV20-1	-	TRBJ2-3	-	CSTRDRSDTQYF
TRBV20-1	-	TRBJ1-2	-	CSARDTRVDTF
TRBV29-1	-	TRBJ1-1	-	CSVRRGNTEAFF
TRBV11-2	once	TRBJ2-1	-	CASSLPSQYEQFF
TRBV7-9	few	TRBJ2-1	TRBD2	CASSLLAGGSNEQFF
TRBV25-1	-	-	-	CASGRGYEQYF
TRBV5-1	once	TRBJ2-5	-	CASSLFAPKGLETQYF
TRBV20-1	-	TRBJ2-1	TRBD2	CSATRGGQLNEQFF
TRBV2	-	TRBJ2-1	TRBD2	CASSEESGRWQFF
TRBV29-1	few	TRBJ1-1	-	CSVLGTEAFF
TRBV25-1	few	TRBJ1-5	-	CASSDLQGNQPQHF
TRBV29-1	few	TRBJ1-4	-	CSVQMRTVGEKLFF
TRBV7-3	-	TRBJ2-1	-	CASSLIGEHEQFF
TRBV12-5	few	TRBJ2-1	-	CASGRRDARYNEQFF
TRBV24-1	-	TRBJ2-1	TRBD1	CATSASDRAHNEQFF
TRBV9	-	TRBJ2-3	-	CASSVWGGTADTQYF
TRBV20-1	-	TRBJ2-1	TRBD2	CSASPLAGGVNEQFF
TRBV20-1	once	TRBJ2-3	TRBD1	CSARDRGQGSDTQYF
TRBV12-3/TRBV12-4	-	TRBJ2-4	-	CASSDPLAKNIQYF
TRBV6-6	-	TRBJ2-1	TRBD1	CASSFGQGRDNEQFF
TRBV20-1	-	TRBJ1-5	-	CSASAILGAGGNQPQHF
TRBV9	many	TRBJ2-1	-	CASSVASGLRNEQFF
TRBV23-1	-	TRBJ2-7	-	CASSHGRPGQGSSYEQYF
TRBV7-9	few	TRBJ2-1	TRBD2	CASSFGTSGTNEQFF
TRBV6-6	-	TRBJ2-3	-	CASSYKIGTDTQYF
TRBV10-3	-	TRBJ2-3	TRBD1	CAISERQGISTDTQYF
TRBV5-1	-	TRBJ1-1	-	CASSLWGPENTEAFF
TRBV25-1	-	TRBJ2-6	-	CASSDLPGFVGSGANVLTF
TRBV10-3	few	TRBJ2-3	TRBD1	CAISATRMRQGFTDTQYF
TRBV2	-	TRBJ1-1	TRBD1	CASRGTGAPNTEAFF
TRBV28	once	TRBJ1-2	-	CASSPGIYGYTF
TRBV7-9	few	TRBJ1-4	-	CASSLAGATNEKLFF
TRBV7-2	few	TRBJ2-7	-	CASSFSLQGTEQYF
TRBV20-1	few	TRBJ2-1	TRBD2	CSALSGGAWGSYNEQFF
TRBV20-1	-	TRBJ2-3	-	CSVGELTDTQYF
TRBV20-1	few	TRBJ2-7	-	CSASSAGDPNEQYF
TRBV28	-	TRBJ2-3	TRBD1	CASDRGRGDTQYF
TRBV11-2	-	TRBJ1-2	-	CASSSPWTYRDGYTF